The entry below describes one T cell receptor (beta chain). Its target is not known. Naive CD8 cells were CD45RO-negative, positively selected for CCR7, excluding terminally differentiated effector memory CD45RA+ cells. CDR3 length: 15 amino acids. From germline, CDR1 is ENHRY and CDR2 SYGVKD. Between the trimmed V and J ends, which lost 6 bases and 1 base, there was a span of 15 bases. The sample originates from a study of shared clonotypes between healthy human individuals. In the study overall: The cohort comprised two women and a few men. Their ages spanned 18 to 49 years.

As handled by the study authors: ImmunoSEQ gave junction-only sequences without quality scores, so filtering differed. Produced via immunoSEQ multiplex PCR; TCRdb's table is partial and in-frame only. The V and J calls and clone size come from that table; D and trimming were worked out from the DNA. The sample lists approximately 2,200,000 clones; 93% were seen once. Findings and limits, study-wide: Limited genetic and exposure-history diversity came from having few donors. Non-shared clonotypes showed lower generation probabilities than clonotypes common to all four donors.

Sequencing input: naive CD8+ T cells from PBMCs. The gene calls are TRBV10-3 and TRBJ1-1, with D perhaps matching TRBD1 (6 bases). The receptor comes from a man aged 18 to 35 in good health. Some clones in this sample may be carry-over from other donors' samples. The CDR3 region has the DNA TGTGCCATCAGCCCAATTTCAGGGGCGAACACTGAAGCTTTCTTT. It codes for CAISPISGANTEAFF.